This TCR beta chain emerged from a study of shared clonotypes between healthy human individuals. V was shortened by 3 bases and J by 2 bases, with 11 bases between the two germline ends. CDR3 length: 14 residues. The germline gives CDR1 MNHEY, CDR2 SMNVEV (reference sequence). As defined, naive CD8 cells were CD45RO-negative and positively selected for CCR7, with terminally differentiated effector memory CD45RA+ cells excluded. Assay runs were performed at deep level. Some clones are missing from TCRdb's copy, which holds only in-frame ones; the method was immunoSEQ multiplex PCR. The sample consists of millions of clones, roughly 91% of them appearing once.

Sequenced sample: naive CD8+ T cells from PBMCs. The V and J genes are TRBV27 and TRBJ2-7, with D maybe TRBD2 (6 bases). The receptor comes from a man between 18 and 29 years old in good health. Some clones in this sample may be carry-over from other donors' samples. CDR3 DNA: TGTGCCAGCAGTTTGGGGGAGGCCCCCTACGAGCAGTACTTC. Its protein product is CASSLGEAPYEQYF.